These T cell receptor beta chains were read from a single sample in a study of molecular identifiers for immune sequencing clone quantification. One entry per CDR3 protein, called by TCRdb with MiXCR from the PCR reads. The sample carries 350,000 or so distinct CDR3 sequences, roughly a fifth recorded once. The source material was naive CD8+ T cells from blood, with Jurkat cell RNA spiked in. The receptor set was obtained from a human donor in good health. Some libraries in this study had Jurkat cell RNA spiked in. Each CDR3 is given with its conserved first and last residue. D genes are given only for firm matches. Clone size, where shown, is once, few, many, or a class for clones that have expanded.

j_gene | abundance | v_gene | d_gene | len | CDR3nt | CDR3aa
TRBJ1-5 | many | TRBV7-2 | - | 15 | TGTGCCAGCAGCTTGGGCAGCTTAGGCAATCAGCCCCAGCATTTT | CASSLGSLGNQPQHF
TRBJ2-7 | many | TRBV20-1 | - | 12 | TGCAGTGCCCGAGCCGAACCCTACGAGCAGTACTTC | CSARAEPYEQYF
TRBJ2-7 | - | TRBV10-1 | - | 13 | TGCGCCAGCAGTGGAATGGGGAATGGCGAGCAGTACTTC | CASSGMGNGEQYF
TRBJ2-3 | many | TRBV7-2 | TRBD2 | 13 | TGTGCCAGCAGCCGGGAGGGGATGAATACGCAGTATTTT | CASSREGMNTQYF
TRBJ1-1 | many | TRBV9 | - | 15 | TGTGCCAGCAGCGAGGGCGGGGGTTCCAACACTGAAGCTTTCTTT | CASSEGGGSNTEAFF
TRBJ2-3 | many | TRBV2 | TRBD2 | 14 | TGTGCCAGCACCCTAGCGGGGCACACAGATACGCAGTATTTT | CASTLAGHTDTQYF
TRBJ2-3 | - | TRBV4-3 | TRBD2 | 17 | TGCGCCAGCAGCCAAGACGAGCTAGCGGGAGTACCAGATACGCAGTATTTT | CASSQDELAGVPDTQYF
TRBJ2-7 | many | TRBV27 | - | 14 | TGTGCCAGCAGGAGGGGGAGAGGGGATAGAGAGCAGTACTTC | CASRRGRGDREQYF
TRBJ2-7 | few | TRBV4-3 | - | 15 | TGCGCCAGCAGCCAAGAAAAATCGGACAGCCACGAGCAGTACTTC | CASSQEKSDSHEQYF
TRBJ2-7 | few | TRBV6-2/TRBV6-3 | - | 13 | TGTGCCAGCAGCCCCAAGGGCCCCTACGAGCAGTACTTC | CASSPKGPYEQYF
TRBJ1-5 | many | TRBV27 | TRBD1 | 15 | TGTGCCAGCAGTTTAACAGGGGAACCCCTACAGCCCCAGCATTTT | CASSLTGEPLQPQHF
TRBJ2-3 | few | TRBV20-1 | - | 16 | TGCAGTGCTAGAAACAGGGATTTCTCAAGCCCAGATACGCAGTATTTT | CSARNRDFSSPDTQYF
TRBJ1-1 | many | TRBV21-1 | - | 15 | TGTGCCAGCAGCAAAGGTCAGGGAACGGGCACTGAAGCTTTCTTT | CASSKGQGTGTEAFF
TRBJ2-1 | - | TRBV9 | - | 15 | TGTGCCAGCAGCGTTGACTATATAAAAGGGAATGAGCAGTTCTTC | CASSVDYIKGNEQFF
TRBJ1-1 | many | TRBV13 | TRBD1 | 14 | TGTGCCAGCAGCTTGGGACAGCAGAACACTGAAGCTTTCTTT | CASSLGQQNTEAFF
TRBJ1-5 | few | TRBV19 | - | 13 | TGTGCCAGTAGTATGGGGAGCAATCAGCCCCAGCATTTT | CASSMGSNQPQHF
TRBJ1-1 | many | TRBV7-9 | - | 11 | TGTGCCAGCAGCACCACAGGGGAAGCTTTCTTT | CASSTTGEAFF
TRBJ1-5 | many | TRBV6-6 | - | 13 | TGTGCCAGCGCCTTAGGGGGTAATCAGCCCCAGCATTTT | CASALGGNQPQHF
TRBJ2-2 | - | TRBV4-1 | TRBD1 | 14 | TGCGCCAGCAGCCAAGGACAGGGGATCGGGGAGCTGTTTTTT | CASSQGQGIGELFF
TRBJ2-2 | - | TRBV30 | - | 12 | TGTGCCTGGAATAGCGGTCCCGGGGAGCTGTTTTTT | CAWNSGPGELFF
TRBJ2-7 | - | TRBV28 | - | 14 | TGTGCCAGCAGTTTACTAACGGGAGTCTACGAGCAGTACTTC | CASSLLTGVYEQYF
TRBJ1-5 | many | TRBV27 | - | 18 | TGTGCCAGCAGTTTATACGACATAAGGACAGATAGCAATCAGCCCCAGCATTTT | CASSLYDIRTDSNQPQHF
TRBJ2-6 | - | TRBV11-3 | - | 16 | TGTGCCAGCAGCCTAACTACAGGGCCTGGGGCCAACGTCCTGACTTTC | CASSLTTGPGANVLTF
TRBJ2-3 | many | TRBV7-2 | - | 12 | TGTGCCAGCAGCGTTTTCGCAGATACGCAGTATTTT | CASSVFADTQYF